This T cell receptor (beta chain) came from a study of ipilimumab plus nivolumab after autologous stem cell transplantation. The length of the CDR3 is 15 residues. Germline V gene sequence: CDR1 SGHTA, CDR2 FQGNSA. The J segment lost 4 bases and the V segment lost 6 bases, leaving 11 bases of the junction unmatched. Method: immunoSEQ multiplex PCR; TCRdb's copy keeps in-frame clones and lacks some. The sample has fewer than 30,000 clones, approximately 86% seen once. Starting 14 to 28 days after autologous transplant, ipilimumab 1 mg/kg was given. Patients received nivolumab 3 mg/kg at weeks 1, 4, 7, 10, then fortnightly to week 26.

The sample in question was PBMCs, obtained in a trial of ipilimumab plus nivolumab as post-transplant consolidation. The chain is built from TRBV7-2 and TRBJ2-7, with TRBD2 matching over 8 bases. This clonotype was sampled from a male donor with diffuse large B-cell lymphoma. Here the CDR3 DNA reads TGTGCCAGCAGTCGTGGGGCAGCGGGGGAGTACGAGCAGTACTTC. Translation gives CASSRGAAGEYEQYF.